The 5 T cell receptor beta chains below come from one sample, sequenced in a study of persistence of HIV-infected CD4 T cells. The immunoSEQ assay was version 4, run in survey mode. The repertoire was sequenced with immunoSEQ multiplex PCR; TCRdb's copy has only in-frame clones and lacks some. Of roughly 30,000 clones detected, around 80% appear once; the ten largest clones hold roughly 5%. Lysates of CMV-infected fibroblasts at 10 ug/mL stimulated these cells. CD40L/CD69 double-negative CD45RO-high memory CD4+ T cells were collected. These TCRs are of unknown antigen specificity. The source material was CD4+ T cells sorted from PBMCs after approximately 20-hour stimulation, sampled from a patient who received antiretroviral therapy. These TCRs come from an adult man with HIV who was CMV-seropositive.

This clone was recorded a few times. The chain is built from TRBV2 and TRBJ1-3; tentatively, D is TRBD1 (6 bases). This CDR3 spans 14 amino acids. With 4 bases removed from V and 8 bases from J, the gap between germline ends came to 15 bases. Germline-derived CDR1 and CDR2 are SNHLY and FYNNEI. CDR3 residues: CASSVSGAGDTIYF. The DNA of the CDR3 is TGTGCCAGCAGTGTGTCAGGGGCCGGGGACACCATATATTTT.

The rearrangement joins TRBV19 to TRBJ2-3, with 14 bases identical to TRBD2. Losses at the gene ends were 7 bases for V and 10 bases for J; bases not matched to a gene: 10. This CDR3 is built from 15 residues. Germline CDR1 and CDR2: LNHDA and SQIVND (reference sequence). CDR3 region: CASTPGTSGGRSQYF. The CDR3 DNA follows: TGTGCCAGTACCCCCGGGACTAGCGGGGGCCGTTCGCAGTATTTT.

The chain couples TRBV28 to TRBJ1-5, with unresolved D. The length of the CDR3 is 15 residues. Germline V gives CDR1 MDHEN, CDR2 SYDVKM. V was clipped by 6 bases and J by 0 bases, with 12 bases between them. This CDR3 is CASRPAGGSNQPQHF. As DNA, the CDR3 is TGTGCCAGCAGGCCGGCAGGCGGTAGCAATCAGCCCCAGCATTTT.

There are a few counts of this clone. This chain uses TRBV5-1 with TRBJ2-2; the match to TRBD1 covers 7 bases. J gave up 0 bases and V 5 bases, and 4 bases lay outside the gene matches. Germline V gene lookup returns CDR1 SGHRS and CDR2 YFSETQ. The CDR3 extends over 15 amino acids. This chain's CDR3 is CASRSGTANTGELFF. The CDR3 bases are TGCGCCAGCAGATCCGGGACAGCGAACACCGGGGAGCTGTTTTTT.

This chain's CDR3 is CASSRDRSSGNTIYF. The CDR3, as DNA: TGTGCCAGCTCACGTGACAGGTCTTCTGGAAACACCATATATTTT. V usage is TRBV18 and J usage is TRBJ1-3, with D perhaps TRBD1 (6 bases). The CDR3 has 15 residues. Germline assignment: CDR1 KGHSH and CDR2 LQKENI. Trimming stripped 4 bases from V and 1 base from J, with 11 bases between.